What follows is one T cell receptor beta chain and its context. This entry belongs to a study of OX40 agonist ivuxolimab in advanced cancers. Study at large: About 40% of patients had received prior checkpoint inhibitor therapy.

This table comes from immunoSEQ multiplex PCR, and its TCRdb copy is limited to in-frame clones, with some not included. The table shows more than 75,000 clones, with roughly 86% occurring only once. This CDR3 is 16 amino acids long. CDR1 and CDR2 (germline): SGHVS, FNYEAQ. The V end was cut by 0 bases, the J end by 0 bases, with 12 bases between. This receptor was identified in an adult with an advanced solid tumor such as melanoma, head and neck, liver or kidney cancer. The V gene is TRBV7-6, the J gene TRBJ2-7, with D perhaps TRBD1 (6 bases). Material: CD4+ or CD8+ T cells sorted from blood, obtained in a trial of the OX40 agonist ivuxolimab. The CDR3 DNA reads as TGTGCCAGCAGCTTAGCGAACAGGGACGGCTCCTACGAGCAGTACTTC. Amino acids: CASSLANRDGSYEQYF.